Shown below are 8 T cell receptor beta chains from a single sample sequenced in a study of beta chain features in type 1 diabetes. Reverse transcription of all isolated RNA meant that expressed TCRB transcripts were sequenced. The protocol was immunoSEQ multiplex PCR, while the TCRdb copy is restricted to in-frame clones and leaves out a portion. Among some 63,000 clones listed, about 60% were seen once. The material sequenced was Tregs from blood. Receptor source: a woman younger than 30 in good health.

The rearrangement uses TRBV7-2 and TRBJ2-2, with a tentative D call TRBD1 (5 bases). CDR1 is SGHTA and CDR2 is FQGNSA in the germline V gene. There are 15 residues in the CDR3. V was cut by 5 bases and J by 0 bases, with 10 bases left in between. CDR3 DNA: TGTGCCAGCAGCCCGGACATCTCGAACACCGGGGAGCTGTTTTTT. Its translation: CASSPDISNTGELFF.

This chain connects TRBV6-5 to TRBJ2-5, with TRBD2 matching 8 bases. CDR1 and CDR2 from the germline V gene are MNHEY and SVGAGI. The length of the CDR3 is 14 residues. The trim removed 6 bases at V and 2 bases at J, leaving 5 bases unmatched. CDR3 protein: CASRRGGGQETQYF. The CDR3 nucleotides are TGTGCCAGCAGACGGGGGGGAGGACAAGAGACCCAGTACTTC.

The sample holds one count of this clone. The chain couples TRBV18 to TRBJ2-3, with 10 bases that match TRBD1. The length of the CDR3 is 13 residues. Looked up from germline, CDR1 is KGHSH and CDR2 is LQKENI. The J segment lost 14 bases and the V segment lost 0 bases, leaving 5 bases of the junction unmatched. CDR3 in DNA: TGTGCCAGCTCACCACCAGACAGGGGGCCTACGTATTTT. Its protein product is CASSPPDRGPTYF.

This clone was found a few times. The chain recombines TRBV18 with TRBJ1-5, with unresolved D. The CDR3 totals 16 residues. Trimming removed 4 bases at V and 0 bases at J, with 13 bases between. The germline CDR1 and CDR2 sequences are KGHSH and LQKENI. The CDR3 bases are TGTGCCAGCTCACTGGCACAGCTCTATAGCAATCAGCCCCAGCATTTT. It translates to CASSLAQLYSNQPQHF. The whole variable domain, filled in from reference TRBV18 and TRBJ1-5, reads NAGVMQNPRHLVRRRGQEARLRCSPMKGHSHVYWYRQLPEEGLKFMVYLQKENIIDESGMPKERFSAEFPKEGPSILRIQQVVRGDSAAYFCASSLAQLYSNQPQHFGDGTRLSIL.

This chain connects TRBV5-4 to TRBJ2-2, with 9 nucleotides matching TRBD1. Looked up from germline, CDR1 is SGHNT and CDR2 is YYREEE (reference sequence). This CDR3 region has 13 residues. V dropped 3 bases and J dropped 6; count of bases not matched to a gene: 0. This chain's CDR3 is CASSWDRAGELFF. CDR3 nucleotide sequence: TGTGCCAGCAGCTGGGACAGGGCCGGGGAGCTGTTTTTT.

The gene calls are TRBV29-1 and TRBJ2-5; 11 positions agree with TRBD2. Germline V gene data show CDR1 as SQVTM and CDR2 as ANQGSEA. The CDR3 covers 14 residues. Unmatched junction bases numbered 5, after V lost 4 bases and J lost 4 bases. Written as DNA, the CDR3 is TGCAGCGTTGCTAGCGGGAGGAGGGGAGAGACCCAGTACTTC. Residues: CSVASGRRGETQYF.

The chain couples TRBV29-1 to TRBJ2-5; a possible D gene is TRBD1 (6 bases). This CDR3 spans 12 amino acids. V lost 6 bases to trimming and J lost 2 bases, with 10 bases between them. The V gene's germline CDR1 is SQVTM and CDR2 ANQGSEA. CDR3 region: CSVGTFQETQYF. The CDR3 DNA sequence: TGCAGCGTCGGGACATTTCAAGAGACCCAGTACTTC.

The chain has TRBV5-5 and TRBJ1-6; tentatively, D is TRBD1 (6 bases). CDR3 size: 14 residues. Trimming took off 2 bases at V and 7 bases at J, with 10 bases between the two ends. Germline V gene data show CDR1 as SGHKS and CDR2 as YYEKEE (reference sequence). The CDR3 loop is CASSFGQLNSPLHF. The CDR3 region has the DNA TGTGCCAGCAGCTTCGGACAGCTAAATTCACCCCTCCACTTT.